This T cell receptor (beta chain) was profiled in a study of blood T cell repertoires in COVID-19. Study background: In each case, the material was cDNA or gDNA derived from T cells, B-cell-depleted T cells, or PBMCs.

The CDR3 totals 19 residues. Trimming stripped 0 bases from V and 0 bases from J, with 20 bases between. The germline gives CDR1 KGHSY, CDR2 FQNENV. This clone was counted a few times. The method was immunoSEQ multiplex PCR; TCRdb's version includes in-frame clones alone and lacks a portion of them. Of over 75,000 clones listed, roughly 78% are singletons. This clonotype was obtained from a woman between 65 and 79 years old with acute or convalescent COVID-19. The genes are TRBV16 and TRBJ1-1; no definite D call. Sequenced material: peripheral blood. This CDR3 reads CASSQSFRQKGAMNTEAFF. CDR3 coding DNA: TGTGCCAGCAGCCAATCTTTTCGGCAGAAGGGAGCAATGAACACTGAAGCTTTCTTT.